The rows below give T cell receptor beta chains drawn from one sample of a study of T cell clonotyping in hematopoietic cell transplantation. Clones were sequenced by immunoSEQ multiplex PCR, and TCRdb holds only the in-frame ones, with some missing. This table holds some 7,000 clones, 88% found once. Material: peripheral blood mononuclear cells, obtained before stem cell transplant. These TCRs come from a man aged 25-45 years with acute myeloid leukemia. Some clones in this sample may be carry-over from other donors' samples. Each CDR3 is given with its conserved first and last residue. The order of the fields is J gene, D gene, clone size, V gene, CDR3 DNA, CDR3 protein. A D gene is named only where the DNA matches it firmly. Not all rows give a size; the values are once, few, many and, for expanded clones, a class.

j_call: TRBJ1-1
d_call: -
clone_size: -
v_call: TRBV6-5
cdr3_nt: TGTGCCAGCAGTTACAGAGTAAACACTGAAGCTTTCTTT
cdr3_aa: CASSYRVNTEAFF

j_call: TRBJ1-2
d_call: -
clone_size: -
v_call: TRBV6-5
cdr3_nt: TGTGCCAGCAGTAGCAGGAACCGGAGAAACTATGGCTACACCTTC
cdr3_aa: CASSSRNRRNYGYTF

j_call: TRBJ2-7
d_call: -
clone_size: -
v_call: TRBV4-2
cdr3_nt: TGTCGGCTCGCAGGGGAGCAGTACTTC
cdr3_aa: CRLAGEQYF

j_call: TRBJ2-7
d_call: -
clone_size: once
v_call: TRBV20-1
cdr3_nt: TGCAGTGCACCTCAACCCTACGAGCAGTACTTC
cdr3_aa: CSAPQPYEQYF

j_call: TRBJ2-5
d_call: -
clone_size: once
v_call: TRBV25-1
cdr3_nt: TGTGCCAGCAGTGAATTTGGGGAAGAGACCCAGTACTTC
cdr3_aa: CASSEFGEETQYF

j_call: TRBJ1-2
d_call: -
clone_size: -
v_call: TRBV5-1
cdr3_nt: TGCGCCAGCAGCTTACAGGCCACCAGCTATGGCTACACCTTC
cdr3_aa: CASSLQATSYGYTF

j_call: TRBJ2-7
d_call: -
clone_size: -
v_call: TRBV20-1
cdr3_nt: TGCAGTGCGTGGAGGGACTACGAGCAGTACTTC
cdr3_aa: CSAWRDYEQYF

j_call: TRBJ2-5
d_call: -
clone_size: -
v_call: TRBV29-1
cdr3_nt: TGCAGCGTAACAGGGTACGGAGAGACCCAGTACTTC
cdr3_aa: CSVTGYGETQYF

j_call: TRBJ1-1
d_call: TRBD1
clone_size: -
v_call: TRBV10-3
cdr3_nt: TGTGCCATCAGGGGGGTAGGGGGCGTCACTGAAGCTTTCTTT
cdr3_aa: CAIRGVGGVTEAFF

j_call: TRBJ2-7
d_call: -
clone_size: -
v_call: TRBV9
cdr3_nt: TGTGCCAGCAGCGTAGGAACGGATCCGGGAGACGAGCAGTACTTC
cdr3_aa: CASSVGTDPGDEQYF

j_call: TRBJ2-7
d_call: TRBD1
clone_size: -
v_call: TRBV5-1
cdr3_nt: TGCGCCAGCAGCAGGCGACAGGGTAACTACGAGCAGTACTTC
cdr3_aa: CASSRRQGNYEQYF

j_call: TRBJ2-7
d_call: -
clone_size: few
v_call: TRBV25-1
cdr3_nt: TGTGCCAGCAGCCAGGGGTACGAGCAGTACTTC
cdr3_aa: CASSQGYEQYF

j_call: TRBJ1-2
d_call: TRBD1
clone_size: -
v_call: TRBV30
cdr3_nt: TGTGCCTGGAGTAGACAGGGGGCAGGAGACTATGGCTACACCTTC
cdr3_aa: CAWSRQGAGDYGYTF

j_call: TRBJ2-2
d_call: TRBD2
clone_size: -
v_call: TRBV14
cdr3_nt: TGTGCCAGCAGCCACCTCGGACTAGCGGGAACGAACACCGGGGAGCTGTTTTTT
cdr3_aa: CASSHLGLAGTNTGELFF

j_call: TRBJ2-3
d_call: -
clone_size: -
v_call: TRBV10-3
cdr3_nt: TGTGCCATCAGTGAAGGGGGGCCCGAGGGGGATACGCAGTATTTT
cdr3_aa: CAISEGGPEGDTQYF

j_call: TRBJ1-2
d_call: -
clone_size: -
v_call: TRBV6-1
cdr3_nt: TGTGCCAGCAGTTATACCGGGACGGTGTATGGCTACACCTTC
cdr3_aa: CASSYTGTVYGYTF

j_call: TRBJ2-3
d_call: -
clone_size: -
v_call: TRBV19
cdr3_nt: TGTGCCAGTAGTCTGGACACTGCCACAGATACGCAGTATTTT
cdr3_aa: CASSLDTATDTQYF

j_call: TRBJ2-3
d_call: -
clone_size: -
v_call: TRBV6-6
cdr3_nt: TGTGCCAGCAAGCCAGGCGACTTCACAGATACGCAGTATTTT
cdr3_aa: CASKPGDFTDTQYF

j_call: TRBJ2-3
d_call: -
clone_size: -
v_call: TRBV7-9
cdr3_nt: TGTGCCAGCAGCATCGGCGGGGACACAGATACGCAGTATTTT
cdr3_aa: CASSIGGDTDTQYF

j_call: TRBJ2-2
d_call: TRBD2
clone_size: -
v_call: TRBV30
cdr3_nt: TGTGCCCGCGGACTAGGCACCGGGGAGCTGTTTTTT
cdr3_aa: CARGLGTGELFF

j_call: TRBJ1-2
d_call: -
clone_size: -
v_call: TRBV7-2
cdr3_nt: TGTGCCAGCAGAAAAGGGTCTTATGGCTACACCTTC
cdr3_aa: CASRKGSYGYTF

j_call: TRBJ1-2
d_call: -
clone_size: few
v_call: TRBV30
cdr3_nt: TGTGCCGGAAGGGTTTGGGATCGGAATGGCTACACCTTC
cdr3_aa: CAGRVWDRNGYTF

j_call: TRBJ2-1
d_call: -
clone_size: -
v_call: TRBV30
cdr3_nt: TGTGCCTGGAGCGTGCCAGGAGGGGGATACAATGAGCAGTTCTTC
cdr3_aa: CAWSVPGGGYNEQFF

j_call: TRBJ2-2
d_call: -
clone_size: -
v_call: TRBV29-1
cdr3_nt: TGCAGCGTTGAGGACACCTTCTACACCGGGGAGCTGTTTTTT
cdr3_aa: CSVEDTFYTGELFF

j_call: TRBJ1-1
d_call: -
clone_size: -
v_call: TRBV2
cdr3_nt: TGTGCCAGCAGTGAATCATCAATTGAAGCTTTCTTT
cdr3_aa: CASSESSIEAFF

j_call: TRBJ2-5
d_call: TRBD2
clone_size: -
v_call: TRBV4-1
cdr3_nt: TGCGCCAGCAGCCAGTGGGGGACAAGCGGGAGTTCTGGTTTTACAGAGACCCAGTACTTC
cdr3_aa: CASSQWGTSGSSGFTETQYF

j_call: TRBJ1-1
d_call: -
clone_size: -
v_call: TRBV6-5
cdr3_nt: TGTGCCAGCAGTTACGCGGGGGGAAACACTGAAGCTTTCTTT
cdr3_aa: CASSYAGGNTEAFF

j_call: TRBJ1-3
d_call: -
clone_size: few
v_call: TRBV6-1
cdr3_nt: TGTGCCAGCAACTCGAACTCTGGAAACACCATATATTTT
cdr3_aa: CASNSNSGNTIYF

j_call: TRBJ1-1
d_call: -
clone_size: -
v_call: TRBV11-3
cdr3_nt: TGTGCCAGCAGGGGCGGGGAAACTGAAGCTTTCTTT
cdr3_aa: CASRGGETEAFF

j_call: TRBJ1-2
d_call: -
clone_size: few
v_call: TRBV2
cdr3_nt: TGTGCCAGCGGAGACCCAGGGGATTCCTATGGCTACACCTTC
cdr3_aa: CASGDPGDSYGYTF

j_call: TRBJ1-2
d_call: -
clone_size: few
v_call: TRBV29-1
cdr3_nt: TGCAGCGTCTCCGTGGATTATGGCTACACCTTC
cdr3_aa: CSVSVDYGYTF

j_call: TRBJ2-3
d_call: TRBD2
clone_size: -
v_call: TRBV25-1
cdr3_nt: TGTGCCAGCAGTGAATTATTGACTAGCGGGAGCACAGATACGCAGTATTTT
cdr3_aa: CASSELLTSGSTDTQYF

j_call: TRBJ1-5
d_call: -
clone_size: -
v_call: TRBV30
cdr3_nt: TGTGCCTGGAGTACGCCCGGGGTTGGCAATCAGCCCCAGCATTTT
cdr3_aa: CAWSTPGVGNQPQHF

j_call: TRBJ2-2
d_call: -
clone_size: -
v_call: TRBV29-1
cdr3_nt: TGCAGCGTCGACAAGGGCTCGAACACCGGGGAGCTGTTTTTT
cdr3_aa: CSVDKGSNTGELFF

j_call: TRBJ2-5
d_call: TRBD2
clone_size: few
v_call: TRBV2
cdr3_nt: TGTGCCAGCAGCGCTACCCGACTAGCGGGTTCGGAGACCCAGTACTTC
cdr3_aa: CASSATRLAGSETQYF

j_call: TRBJ1-4
d_call: TRBD1
clone_size: once
v_call: TRBV29-1
cdr3_nt: TGCAGCGTTGGACTGCAACAGGGGATCAATGAAAAACTGTTTTTT
cdr3_aa: CSVGLQQGINEKLFF

j_call: TRBJ2-1
d_call: -
clone_size: -
v_call: TRBV7-2
cdr3_nt: TGTGCCAGCAGCCCCGGGAGTGGGTCCTACAATGAGCAGTTCTTC
cdr3_aa: CASSPGSGSYNEQFF

j_call: TRBJ2-7
d_call: -
clone_size: -
v_call: TRBV7-2
cdr3_nt: TGTGCCAGCAGCTGGGGGATTGGCGAGCAGTACTTC
cdr3_aa: CASSWGIGEQYF

j_call: TRBJ2-7
d_call: TRBD1
clone_size: -
v_call: TRBV28
cdr3_nt: TGTGCCAGCAGTTTTGGGGACAGGCGCGAGCAGTACTTC
cdr3_aa: CASSFGDRREQYF

j_call: TRBJ1-1
d_call: -
clone_size: -
v_call: TRBV7-8
cdr3_nt: TGTGCCAGCAGCTTAAAGAGACAGTTGAACACTGAAGCTTTCTTT
cdr3_aa: CASSLKRQLNTEAFF

j_call: TRBJ1-3
d_call: TRBD1
clone_size: -
v_call: TRBV10-2
cdr3_nt: TGCGCCAGCAGTGAGTCGGACAGGGGATCAGGAAACACCATATATTTT
cdr3_aa: CASSESDRGSGNTIYF

j_call: TRBJ2-7
d_call: -
clone_size: once
v_call: TRBV20-1
cdr3_nt: TGCAGTGCTAGAGGTCCGTACGAGCAGTACTTC
cdr3_aa: CSARGPYEQYF

j_call: TRBJ2-3
d_call: TRBD2
clone_size: few
v_call: TRBV10-2
cdr3_nt: TGCGCCAGCAGGGGGGTCGCGACTAGCGGGAGATCTACAGATACGCAGTATTTT
cdr3_aa: CASRGVATSGRSTDTQYF

j_call: TRBJ1-2
d_call: -
clone_size: -
v_call: TRBV9
cdr3_nt: TGTGCCAGCACGCGGGAGGGTGAGTCTAACTATGGCTACACCTTC
cdr3_aa: CASTREGESNYGYTF

j_call: TRBJ1-2
d_call: -
clone_size: few
v_call: TRBV5-1
cdr3_nt: TGCGCCAGCAGCTTGACAGGAGACTACACCTTC
cdr3_aa: CASSLTGDYTF

j_call: TRBJ2-1
d_call: -
clone_size: -
v_call: TRBV7-8
cdr3_nt: TGTGCCAGCAGCTTAGCACTCGAAGGGGGACTGTTCTTC
cdr3_aa: CASSLALEGGLFF

j_call: TRBJ1-2
d_call: -
clone_size: -
v_call: TRBV14
cdr3_nt: TGTGCCAGCAGCCGCTATGGAGCTAACTATGGCTACACCTTC
cdr3_aa: CASSRYGANYGYTF

j_call: TRBJ2-1
d_call: TRBD2
clone_size: -
v_call: TRBV19
cdr3_nt: TGTGCCAGTAGTATAGATGGCGGGAGGGCTAGTGAGCAGTTCTTC
cdr3_aa: CASSIDGGRASEQFF

j_call: TRBJ1-1
d_call: TRBD1
clone_size: -
v_call: TRBV11-3
cdr3_nt: TGTGCCAGCAAACGCCTAGTACGGCAGGGGGTATCTGAAGCTTTCTTT
cdr3_aa: CASKRLVRQGVSEAFF

j_call: TRBJ1-5
d_call: -
clone_size: -
v_call: TRBV6-1
cdr3_nt: TGTGCCAGCAGCCAACAGGCCGTTAGCAATCAGCCCCAGCATTTT
cdr3_aa: CASSQQAVSNQPQHF

j_call: TRBJ2-7
d_call: TRBD1
clone_size: -
v_call: TRBV4-3
cdr3_nt: TGCGCCAGCAGCCAAGGGACAGGGGTGGGCGAGCAGTACTTC
cdr3_aa: CASSQGTGVGEQYF

j_call: TRBJ2-7
d_call: -
clone_size: few
v_call: TRBV6-5
cdr3_nt: TGTGCCAGCAGTTACGCCGGGACATCTCTTGCCTACGAGCAGTACTTC
cdr3_aa: CASSYAGTSLAYEQYF

j_call: TRBJ2-7
d_call: TRBD1
clone_size: -
v_call: TRBV2
cdr3_nt: TGTGCCAGCAGAATTACCGGGACAGAATACGAGCAGTACTTC
cdr3_aa: CASRITGTEYEQYF

j_call: TRBJ1-5
d_call: -
clone_size: -
v_call: TRBV27
cdr3_nt: TGTGCCAGCAGGACCGGGACAACTAGTCAGCCCCAGCATTTT
cdr3_aa: CASRTGTTSQPQHF

j_call: TRBJ1-1
d_call: -
clone_size: -
v_call: TRBV6-1
cdr3_nt: TGTGCCAGCACTGTGGGCATGAACACTGAAGCTTTCTTT
cdr3_aa: CASTVGMNTEAFF